The 29 T cell receptor beta chains reported below all come from one sample, sequenced in a study of T cells in localized non-small cell lung cancer. Assay: immunoSEQ multiplex PCR; the TCRdb copy retains only in-frame clones and omits some. This sample has 75,000 to 90,000 clones; approximately 84% occur once, and the top ten carry 2.5% to 3%. The starting material was peripheral blood, obtained before any cancer treatment. These receptors were collected from a man aged 35 to 70 with stage I lung adenocarcinoma.

The genes are TRBV21-1 and TRBJ2-5; TRBD2, as called in the table, went unchecked against the DNA. TRBV21-1 represents a pseudogene. The CDR3 runs to 17 residues. The CDR3 DNA reads as TGTGCCAGCAGCAAGCCTCTCGGGAGGGGGCGGCGGGAGACCCAGTACTTC. This encodes CASSKPLGRGRRETQYF.

The rearrangement links TRBV18 to TRBJ1-1, with D possibly matching TRBD1 (5 bases). This CDR3 comprises 16 residues. V gave up 3 bases and J gave up 1 base, with 15 bases separating them. Germline CDR1 is KGHSH and CDR2 is LQKENI. CDR3 residues: CASSPETGLANTEAFF. The CDR3 DNA is TGTGCCAGCTCACCCGAGACGGGGCTGGCGAACACTGAAGCTTTCTTT.

The chain combines TRBV30 with TRBJ1-6; a possible D gene is TRBD1 (6 bases). CDR1 is GTSNPN, CDR2 SVGIG, per germline (reference sequence). With 4 bases removed from V and 6 bases from J, the gap between germline ends came to 13 bases. This CDR3 spans 14 amino acids. CDR3 nucleotide sequence: TGTGCCTGGACGGGGGGGCCCCCTAATTCACCCCTCCACTTT. Residues: CAWTGGPPNSPLHF.

The CDR3 is CASRPGGSGNTIYF. The CDR3 nucleotides are TGTGCCAGCAGGCCGGGGGGGTCTGGAAACACCATATATTTT. The chain links TRBV6-5 to TRBJ1-3; a possible D gene is TRBD1 (5 bases). V dropped 6 bases and J dropped 1 base, with 10 bases sitting between them. Germline V gives CDR1 MNHEY, CDR2 SVGAGI. The CDR3 has 14 amino acids.

This clone was picked up a small number of times. The chain recombines TRBV5-1 with TRBJ1-2; D gene unclear. This CDR3 spans 15 amino acids. Germline V gene data show CDR1 as SGHRS and CDR2 as YFSETQ. Trimming cost V 4 bases and J 7 bases, with 20 bases left between them. The DNA for the CDR3 is TGCGCCAGCAGCCAGGTGGAGGGCGTCCTTGGTGGCTACACCTTC. It is translated as CASSQVEGVLGGYTF.

The chain is built from TRBV19 and TRBJ2-1; no reliable D call. The length of the CDR3 is 13 residues. CDR1 is LNHDA and CDR2 is SQIVND in the germline V gene (reference sequence). The ends were cut back, 1 base at V and 8 bases at J, with 9 bases in the middle. In DNA form, the CDR3 reads TGTGCCAGTAGTATAGGGCCGCGCGATGAGCAGTTCTTC. Its translation is CASSIGPRDEQFF.

The chain combines TRBV27 with TRBJ2-3, with 10 bases that match TRBD2. This CDR3 contains 16 residues. The trim removed 5 bases at V and 4 bases at J, leaving 9 bases unmatched. Germline V lookup: CDR1 MNHEY, CDR2 SMNVEV (reference sequence). The CDR3 is CASSGASGSVADTQYF. The CDR3, as DNA: TGTGCCAGCAGTGGGGCTAGCGGGAGCGTCGCAGATACGCAGTATTTT.

The chain employs TRBV2 and TRBJ1-2; 8 bases fit TRBD1. The junction had 6 bases not matched to a gene; V was cut back by 6 bases and J by 3 bases. The germline gives CDR1 SNHLY, CDR2 FYNNEI. The CDR3 runs to 14 residues. The CDR3 here is CASRATGAYYGYTF. The CDR3 DNA reads as TGTGCCAGCAGAGCGACAGGGGCCTACTATGGCTACACCTTC. Full variable domain (outside the CDR3, taken from reference TRBV2 and TRBJ1-2): EPEVTQTPSHQVTQMGQEVILRCVPISNHLYFYWYRQILGQKVEFLVSFYNNEISEKSEIFDDQFSVERPDGSNFTLKIRSTKLEDSAMYFCASRATGAYYGYTFGSGTRLTVV.

The V call is TRBV30, the J call TRBJ2-3; D is possibly TRBD1 (6 bases). Trimming pared 4 bases from V and 4 bases from J, leaving 12 bases between. This CDR3 contains 13 residues. Germline CDR1 and CDR2: GTSNPN and SVGIG (reference sequence). In DNA form, the CDR3 reads TGTGCCTGGAATGGGGGCGGGCCAGATACGCAGTATTTT. It yields the protein CAWNGGGPDTQYF.

The genes are TRBV7-6 and TRBJ1-2; possibly TRBD1 for D (5 bases). This CDR3 has 13 residues. V was cut by 4 bases and J by 4 bases, with 10 bases left in between. Germline lookup yields CDR1 SGHVS and CDR2 FNYEAQ. The CDR3 DNA reads TGTGCCAGCAGCTCGGGGGAGGTCTATGGCTACACCTTC. Translated, it gives CASSSGEVYGYTF.

The chain joins TRBV28 to TRBJ1-5, with D unresolved. The CDR3 consists of 15 residues. Trimming stripped 6 bases from V and 3 bases from J, with 15 bases between. Germline V CDR1 and CDR2: MDHEN, SYDVKM. CDR3 residues: CASRSSRPANQPQHF. CDR3 coding DNA: TGTGCCAGCAGAAGTAGTAGACCGGCCAATCAGCCCCAGCATTTT.

The rearrangement joins TRBV2 to TRBJ2-1, with a weak D call TRBD1 (5 bases). The CDR3 is 13 residues long. The germline gives CDR1 SNHLY, CDR2 FYNNEI. V was pared by 5 bases and J by 3 bases, with 8 bases between. CDR3 amino acids: CASSMTVYNEQFF. CDR3 sequence (DNA): TGTGCCAGCAGTATGACAGTCTACAATGAGCAGTTCTTC.

This clone was counted a single time. The chain uses TRBV30 and TRBJ1-1; no clear D. The germline V and J ends were trimmed by 1 base and 4 bases, with 10 bases remaining between them. Germline CDR1 is GTSNPN and CDR2 is SVGIG (reference sequence). The CDR3 loop spans 13 amino acids. The CDR3 here is CAWSAQVSTEAFF. The CDR3 DNA sequence: TGTGCCTGGAGTGCTCAGGTGAGCACTGAAGCTTTCTTT.

This chain joins TRBV7-2 and TRBJ1-2, with no clear D. The ends were cut back, 4 bases at V and 4 bases at J, with 16 bases in the middle. CDR1 is SGHTA, CDR2 FQGNSA, per germline. CDR3 length equals 15 residues. The CDR3 DNA sequence: TGTGCCAGCAGCTCCCGCCGCGGTCCATCCTATGGCTACACCTTC. Translation gives CASSSRRGPSYGYTF.

This chain's CDR3 is CASSYLSSSYEQYF. The DNA of the CDR3 is TGTGCCAGCAGCTATCTATCCTCCTCCTACGAGCAGTACTTC. The rearrangement links TRBV2 to TRBJ2-7; D is ambiguous. This CDR3 region has 14 residues. Germline CDR1 is SNHLY and CDR2 is FYNNEI. V was shortened by 6 bases and J by 0 bases, with 12 bases between the two germline ends.

The chain is built from TRBV19 and TRBJ1-2; perhaps TRBD1 as D (5 bases). This CDR3 spans 19 amino acids. Germline V gene sequence: CDR1 LNHDA, CDR2 SQIVND (reference sequence). V lost 5 bases and J lost 4, with 29 bases in between. The CDR3 region is CASSDTPVGTKVGFYGYTF. Here the CDR3 DNA reads TGTGCCAGTAGTGACACGCCGGTGGGGACTAAAGTGGGTTTCTATGGCTACACCTTC.

This clone was found once. V is TRBV7-3 and J is TRBJ1-2; D might be TRBD1 (5 bases). The CDR3 extends over 15 amino acids. V lost 2 bases and J 7 bases, leaving 17 bases between the germline ends. The germline V gene has CDR1 SGHTA and CDR2 FQGTGA. The CDR3 DNA reads as TGTGCCAGCAGCTTAGACCCTGGACAAGTTTCTGGCTACACCTTC. This codes for CASSLDPGQVSGYTF.

Sample share makes this clone medium-sized. The V call is TRBV19, the J call TRBJ1-1; maybe TRBD1 (6 bases). V was shortened by 7 bases and J by 0 bases, with 9 bases between the two germline ends. Germline CDR1 and CDR2: LNHDA and SQIVND (reference sequence). The CDR3 loop spans 13 amino acids. The CDR3 region has the DNA TGTGCCAGTAATAGGGGGATGAACACTGAAGCTTTCTTT. It codes for CASNRGMNTEAFF.

The rearrangement joins TRBV6-1 to TRBJ1-2; no clear D gene. The V gene's germline CDR1 is MNHNS and CDR2 SASEGT. V was pared by 2 bases and J by 4 bases, with 8 bases between. The CDR3 spans 13 residues. The CDR3 DNA follows: TGTGCCAGCAGTGAAAGCGGCCTCTATGGCTACACCTTC. Translated: CASSESGLYGYTF.

V usage is TRBV18 and J usage is TRBJ1-5, with D tentatively TRBD1 (5 bases). Germline loops: CDR1 KGHSH, CDR2 LQKENI. V lost 6 bases and J 3 bases, leaving 12 bases between the germline ends. This CDR3 spans 14 amino acids. The CDR3, as DNA: TGTGCCAGCTCGCCAGGGATCAACAATCAGCCCCAGCATTTT. This sequence encodes CASSPGINNQPQHF.

The rearrangement links TRBV7-3 to TRBJ1-2; 9 bases are a match to TRBD1. Per the germline V gene, CDR1 is SGHTA and CDR2 is FQGTGA. The CDR3 has 13 residues. V shed 4 bases, J shed 6 bases, and the junction held 3 bases outside the gene matches. The CDR3 DNA sequence: TGTGCCAGCAGCTACGGACAGGGGAATGGCTACACCTTC. Protein product: CASSYGQGNGYTF.

The rearrangement uses TRBV5-1 and TRBJ2-3; 13 bases line up with TRBD2. This CDR3 is built from 16 residues. The V and J ends lost 4 bases and 5 bases, in that order; junction bases with no gene match: 7. Germline lookup yields CDR1 SGHRS and CDR2 YFSETQ. The CDR3 region is CASSAGLAGVGDTQYF. In nucleotides, the CDR3 is TGCGCCAGCAGCGCCGGACTAGCGGGAGTTGGAGATACGCAGTATTTT.

This clone was detected only once. The J gene is TRBJ2-7, the V gene TRBV28; either TRBD1 or TRBD2 may supply D (5 bases each). The CDR3 is 13 amino acids. Germline loops: CDR1 MDHEN, CDR2 SYDVKM. Trimming left V 6 bases short and J 2 bases short, with 11 bases between. This CDR3 reads CASSGTVTYEQYF. The CDR3 coding sequence is TGTGCCAGCAGCGGGACGGTGACCTACGAGCAGTACTTC.

This chain links TRBV14 with TRBJ1-1; D not certain. The CDR3 has 14 residues. The ends were cut back, 0 bases at V and 7 bases at J, with 12 bases in the middle. Germline CDR1 and CDR2: SGHDN and FVKESK. CDR3 bases: TGTGCCAGCAGCCAAGAAGCAACTATAGGTGAAGCTTTCTTT. Translated, it gives CASSQEATIGEAFF.

V and J are TRBV5-5 and TRBJ1-1, with a tentative D call TRBD1 (6 bases). Per the germline V gene, CDR1 is SGHKS and CDR2 is YYEKEE (reference sequence). Trimming took off 4 bases at V and 0 bases at J, with 13 bases between the two ends. This CDR3 spans 15 amino acids. In DNA form, the CDR3 reads TGTGCCAGCAGCCCAGAGGGACATTTGAACACTGAAGCTTTCTTT. Translation: CASSPEGHLNTEAFF. Full variable domain (missing parts from reference TRBV5-5 and TRBJ1-1): DAGVTQSPTHLIKTRGQQVTLRCSPISGHKSVSWYQQVLGQGPQFIFQYYEKEERGRGNFPDRFSARQFPNYSSELNVNALLLGDSALYLCASSPEGHLNTEAFFGQGTRLTVV.

This rearrangement joins TRBV7-9 to TRBJ2-5; either TRBD1 or TRBD2 may supply D (5 bases each). V lost 4 bases to trimming and J lost 4 bases, with 10 bases between them. CDR1 and CDR2 (germline): SEHNR, FQNEAQ (reference sequence). CDR3 length: 13 amino acids. CDR3 in amino acids: CASSYRDGETQYF. CDR3 DNA: TGTGCCAGCAGCTATCGGGACGGAGAGACCCAGTACTTC.

This sequence joins TRBV19 and TRBJ1-5; D unclear. This CDR3 is 13 amino acids long. V was pared by 4 bases and J by 7 bases, with 11 bases between. CDR1 is LNHDA and CDR2 is SQIVND in the germline V gene (reference sequence). This CDR3 is CASSTARYQPQHF. The CDR3 nucleotides read TGTGCCAGTAGTACTGCGCGCTACCAGCCCCAGCATTTT.

This chain uses TRBV7-2 with TRBJ1-2; no clear D. From germline, CDR1 is SGHTA and CDR2 FQGNSA. The ends were cut back, 1 base at V and 4 bases at J, with 7 bases in the middle. The CDR3 covers 13 residues. Written as DNA, the CDR3 is TGTGCCAGCAGCTTAGGACGCTCCTATGGCTACACCTTC. This codes for CASSLGRSYGYTF. Full variable domain (rest looked up from reference TRBV7-2 and TRBJ1-2): GAGVSQSPSNKVTEKGKDVELRCDPISGHTALYWYRQSLGQGLEFLIYFQGNSAPDKSGLPSDRFSAERTGGSVSTLTIQRTQQEDSAVYLCASSLGRSYGYTFGSGTRLTVV.

V is TRBV5-1 and J is TRBJ2-5; D is perhaps TRBD1 or TRBD2 (5 bases each). Germline CDR1 and CDR2: SGHRS and YFSETQ. The V gene lost 2 bases and the J gene lost 1 base, with 12 bases spanning the gap. This CDR3 is built from 15 residues. CDR3 sequence reads: CASSFGQRGQETQYF. CDR3 bases: TGCGCCAGCAGCTTCGGGCAGAGGGGCCAAGAGACCCAGTACTTC.